The present T cell receptor beta chain was sequenced within a study of blood T cell repertoires in COVID-19. Looking at the study overall: The origin of the acute and convalescent COVID-19 samples was the United States, Italy and Spain. The analysed material was cDNA or gDNA that came from T cells, B-cell-depleted T cells, or PBMCs.

The CDR3 covers 14 residues. J was trimmed by 0 bases and V by 5 bases; bases with no gene match: 2. Germline V gene sequence: CDR1 SGHTA, CDR2 FQGNSA. Authors' processing steps: The assay estimated nucleated cells by amplifying reference gene primers. Profiling relied on immunoSEQ multiplex PCR, and the TCRdb table lists in-frame clones only, not all of them. From that table come the V and J calls and clone size; the DNA was used to work out D and trimming. The table has about 98,000 clones, about 81% seen once. The chain links TRBV7-2 to TRBJ2-7; 9 nucleotides agree with TRBD2. The specimen sequenced was peripheral blood. This TCR was recovered from a man older than 75 with acute or convalescent COVID-19. The DNA of the CDR3 is TGTGCCAGCAGCCTTAGCGGGAGCTCCTACGAGCAGTACTTC. Its protein product is CASSLSGSSYEQYF. Full variable domain (outside the CDR3, taken from reference TRBV7-2 and TRBJ2-7): GAGVSQSPSNKVTEKGKDVELRCDPISGHTALYWYRQSLGQGLEFLIYFQGNSAPDKSGLPSDRFSAERTGGSVSTLTIQRTQQEDSAVYLCASSLSGSSYEQYFGPGTRLTVT.